This TCR beta chain emerged from a study of a mutant IDH1 vaccine in newly diagnosed glioma. Overall study: Treated patients showed a male proportion of approximately 60%, a female proportion of roughly 38%, and a mean age of approximately 40 years. The earlier regimen, radiotherapy, temozolomide, or both, was most often both. Findings and caveats of the study: Of the patients, 85% to 95% had vaccine-induced immune responses.

The assay was immunoSEQ multiplex PCR, and TCRdb's table has in-frame clones only and misses some. The sample includes around 33,000 clones, 75% to 90% of them seen just once. Trimming left V 4 bases short and J 2 bases short, with 12 bases between. Germline CDR1 is SGHTS and CDR2 is YDEGEE. The CDR3 covers 14 residues. In its sample, this clone was seen once. Antigen unknown. Time point: baseline, week 1 (first vaccination visit). Treatment here: pre-vaccination baseline after standard-of-care therapy. The study enrolled donors with new WHO grade 3 or 4 IDH1-mutant, ATRX-lost astrocytomas. V gene TRBV5-8 combines with J gene TRBJ2-5; D might be TRBD2 (5 bases). The TCR was taken from a middle-aged woman with glioma. The starting material was PBMCs, obtained from a glioma patient treated with radiotherapy, temozolomide or both. DNA of the CDR3: TGTGCCAGCAGCCACGGGCCGGGACAAGAGACCCAGTACTTC. Amino acids: CASSHGPGQETQYF. The complete variable domain, with remaining parts taken from reference TRBV5-8 and TRBJ2-5, reads EAGVTQSPTHLIKTRGQQATLRCSPISGHTSVYWYQQALGLGLQFLLWYDEGEERNRGNFPPRFSGRQFPNYSSELNVNALELEDSALYLCASSHGPGQETQYFGPGTRLLVL.